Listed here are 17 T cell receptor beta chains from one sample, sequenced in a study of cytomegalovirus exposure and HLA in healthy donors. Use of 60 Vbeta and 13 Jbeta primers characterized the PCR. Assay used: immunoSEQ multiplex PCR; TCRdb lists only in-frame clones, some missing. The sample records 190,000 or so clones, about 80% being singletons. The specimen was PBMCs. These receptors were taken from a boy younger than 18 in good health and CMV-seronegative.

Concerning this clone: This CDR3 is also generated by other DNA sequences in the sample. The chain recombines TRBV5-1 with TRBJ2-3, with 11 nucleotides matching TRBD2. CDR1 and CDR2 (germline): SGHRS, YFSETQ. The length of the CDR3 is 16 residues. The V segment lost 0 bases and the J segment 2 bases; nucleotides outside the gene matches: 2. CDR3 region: CASSLEGLAATDTQYF. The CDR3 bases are TGCGCCAGCAGCTTGGAGGGACTAGCGGCCACAGATACGCAGTATTTT.

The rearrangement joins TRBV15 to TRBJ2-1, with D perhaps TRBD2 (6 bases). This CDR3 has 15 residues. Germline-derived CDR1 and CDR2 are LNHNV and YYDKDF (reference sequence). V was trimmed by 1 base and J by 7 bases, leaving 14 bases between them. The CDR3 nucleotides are TGTGCCACCAGCAGAGGCGGGGTAATGGTTAATGAGCAGTTCTTC. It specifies CATSRGGVMVNEQFF. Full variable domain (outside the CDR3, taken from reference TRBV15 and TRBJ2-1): DAMVIQNPRYQVTQFGKPVTLSCSQTLNHNVMYWYQQKSSQAPKLLFHYYDKDFNNEADTPDNFQSRRPNTSFCFLDIRSPGLGDTAMYLCATSRGGVMVNEQFFGPGTRLTVL.

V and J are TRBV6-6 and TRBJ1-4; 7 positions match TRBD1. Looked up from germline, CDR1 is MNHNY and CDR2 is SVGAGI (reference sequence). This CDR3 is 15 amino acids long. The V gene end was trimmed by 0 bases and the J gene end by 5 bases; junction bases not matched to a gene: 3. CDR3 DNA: TGTGCCAGCAGTTACTCGGACAGGACGAATGAAAAACTGTTTTTT. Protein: CASSYSDRTNEKLFF.

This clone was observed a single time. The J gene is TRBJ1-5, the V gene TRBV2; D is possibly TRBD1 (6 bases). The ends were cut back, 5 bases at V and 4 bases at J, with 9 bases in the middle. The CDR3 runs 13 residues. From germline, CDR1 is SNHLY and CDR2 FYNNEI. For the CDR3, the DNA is TGTGCCAGCAGTCCTACAGGGAATCAGCCCCAGCATTTT. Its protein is CASSPTGNQPQHF.

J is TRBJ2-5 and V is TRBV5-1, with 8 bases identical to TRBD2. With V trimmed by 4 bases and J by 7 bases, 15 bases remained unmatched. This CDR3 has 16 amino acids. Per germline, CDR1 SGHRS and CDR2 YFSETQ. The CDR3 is CASSPGLVVHGLTQYF. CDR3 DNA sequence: TGCGCCAGCAGCCCGGGACTAGTGGTCCACGGGTTGACCCAGTACTTC.

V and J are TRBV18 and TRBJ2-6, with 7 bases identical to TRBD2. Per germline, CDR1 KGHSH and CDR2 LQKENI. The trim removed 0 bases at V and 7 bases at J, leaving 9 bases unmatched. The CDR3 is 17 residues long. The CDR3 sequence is CASSPPSERDYANVLTF. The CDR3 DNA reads TGTGCCAGCTCACCACCGAGCGAGCGGGATTATGCCAACGTCCTGACTTTC.

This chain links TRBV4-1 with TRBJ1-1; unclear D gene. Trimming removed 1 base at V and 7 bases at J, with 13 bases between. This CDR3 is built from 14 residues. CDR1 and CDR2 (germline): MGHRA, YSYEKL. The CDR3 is CASSQGATYDEAFF. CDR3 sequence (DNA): TGCGCCAGCAGCCAAGGGGCGACATACGATGAAGCTTTCTTT.

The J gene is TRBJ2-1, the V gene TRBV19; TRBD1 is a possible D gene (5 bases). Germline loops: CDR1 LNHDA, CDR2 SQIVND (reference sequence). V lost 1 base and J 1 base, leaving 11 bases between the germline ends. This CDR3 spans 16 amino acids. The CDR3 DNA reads TGTGCCAGTAGTATAGGGACACCCACTTCCTACAATGAGCAGTTCTTC. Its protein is CASSIGTPTSYNEQFF. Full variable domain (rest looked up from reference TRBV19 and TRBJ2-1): DGGITQSPKYLFRKEGQNVTLSCEQNLNHDAMYWYRQDPGQGLRLIYYSQIVNDFQKGDIAEGYSVSREKKESFPLTVTSAQKNPTAFYLCASSIGTPTSYNEQFFGPGTRLTVL.

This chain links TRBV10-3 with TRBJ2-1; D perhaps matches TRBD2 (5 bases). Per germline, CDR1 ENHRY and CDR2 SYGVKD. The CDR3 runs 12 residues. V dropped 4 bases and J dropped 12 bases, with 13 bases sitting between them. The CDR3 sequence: CAISGDVAGQFF. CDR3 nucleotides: TGTGCCATCAGTGGCGACGTGGCGGGGCAGTTCTTC.

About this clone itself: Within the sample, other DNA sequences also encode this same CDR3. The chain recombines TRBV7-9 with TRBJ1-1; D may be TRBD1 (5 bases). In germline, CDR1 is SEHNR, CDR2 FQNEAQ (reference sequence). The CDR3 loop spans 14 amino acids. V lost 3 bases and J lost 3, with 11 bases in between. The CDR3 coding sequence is TGTGCCAGCAGCTTGGGGCAGGGCGACACTGAAGCTTTCTTT. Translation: CASSLGQGDTEAFF.

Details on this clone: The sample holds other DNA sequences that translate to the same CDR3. CDR3 DNA sequence: TGCGCCAGCAGCTTGGGAGTCGCAACTAATGAAAAACTGTTTTTT. Translated: CASSLGVATNEKLFF. The chain carries TRBV5-1 and TRBJ1-4; no firm D call. The germline V and J ends were trimmed by 0 bases and 0 bases, with 6 bases remaining between them. Germline V lookup: CDR1 SGHRS, CDR2 YFSETQ. This CDR3 contains 15 residues. The entire variable domain, with the rest obtained from reference TRBV5-1 and TRBJ1-4, is as follows: KAGVTQTPRYLIKTRGQQVTLSCSPISGHRSVSWYQQTPGQGLQFLFEYFSETQRNKGNFPGRFSGRQFSNSRSEMNVSTLELGDSALYLCASSLGVATNEKLFFGSGTQLSVL.

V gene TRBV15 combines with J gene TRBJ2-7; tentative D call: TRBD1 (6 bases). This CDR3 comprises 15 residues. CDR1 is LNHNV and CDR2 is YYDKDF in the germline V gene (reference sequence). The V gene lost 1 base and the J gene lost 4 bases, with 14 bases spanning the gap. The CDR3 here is CATSRGTGREYEQYF. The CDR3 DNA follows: TGTGCCACCAGCAGAGGAACAGGGAGAGAGTACGAGCAGTACTTC.

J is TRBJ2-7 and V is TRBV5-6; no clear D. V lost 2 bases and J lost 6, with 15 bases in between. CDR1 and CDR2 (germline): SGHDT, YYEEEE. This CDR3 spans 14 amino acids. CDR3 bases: TGTGCCAGCAGCTTTTACCTAATACTCGTCGAGCAGTACTTC. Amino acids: CASSFYLILVEQYF.

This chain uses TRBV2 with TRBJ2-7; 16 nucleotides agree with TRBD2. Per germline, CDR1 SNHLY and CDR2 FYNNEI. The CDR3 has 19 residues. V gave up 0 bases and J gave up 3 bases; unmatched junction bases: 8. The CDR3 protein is CASSEALHGTSGRDYEQYF. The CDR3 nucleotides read TGTGCCAGCAGTGAAGCGCTTCACGGGACTAGCGGGAGGGACTACGAGCAGTACTTC.

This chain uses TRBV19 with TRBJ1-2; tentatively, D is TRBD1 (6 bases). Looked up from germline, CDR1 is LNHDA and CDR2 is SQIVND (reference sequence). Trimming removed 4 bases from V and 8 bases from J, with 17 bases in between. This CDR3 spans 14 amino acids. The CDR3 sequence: CASSTADRNLGYTF. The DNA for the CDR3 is TGTGCCAGTAGTACTGCCGACAGGAATTTAGGCTACACCTTC.

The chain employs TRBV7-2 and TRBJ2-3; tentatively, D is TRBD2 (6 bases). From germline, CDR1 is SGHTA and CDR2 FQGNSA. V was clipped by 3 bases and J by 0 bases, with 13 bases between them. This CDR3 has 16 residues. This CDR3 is CASSFGSGVSTDTQYF. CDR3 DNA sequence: TGTGCCAGCAGCTTCGGGTCGGGAGTGAGCACAGATACGCAGTATTTT.

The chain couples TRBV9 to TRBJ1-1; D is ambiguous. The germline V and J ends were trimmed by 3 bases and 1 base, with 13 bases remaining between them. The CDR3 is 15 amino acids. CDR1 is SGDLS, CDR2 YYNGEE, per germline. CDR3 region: CASSEYLSENTEAFF. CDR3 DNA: TGTGCCAGCAGCGAGTACCTTTCAGAGAACACTGAAGCTTTCTTT.